Reported below is one T cell receptor beta chain. This record comes from a study of CD8+CD57+ T cells in acquired aplastic anemia. The CDR3 has 11 amino acids. Germline values: CDR1 SGHTA, CDR2 FQGNSA. Trimming left V 7 bases short and J 2 bases short, with 2 bases between. Genomic DNA templated the TCR beta VDJ and CDR3 profiling. TCRdb called the reads again in MiXCR, with one record for every CDR3 protein. Found here are 190,000 or so distinct CDR3 sequences, 61% of them singletons; the top ten hold around 32%. The chain couples TRBV7-2 to TRBJ1-4; the D is unclear. The sample consisted of sorted CD4+, CD8+, or CD8+CD57+ T cells (not recorded which) from PBMCs. The clonotype was recovered from a human donor in good health. The CDR3 nucleotides are TGTGCCAGCACCACTAATGAAAAACTGTTTTTT. Encoded protein: CASTTNEKLFF.